The entry below describes one T cell receptor (beta chain). This entry comes from a study of breast tumors, draining lymph nodes, adjacent tissues. This CDR3 is built from 14 residues. Trimming left V 1 base short and J 8 bases short, with 11 bases between. Germline CDR1 reads MNHEY; CDR2 reads SVGAGI. MiXCR was run by TCRdb on the multiplex PCR reads, yielding one entry per CDR3 protein. The data show approximately 20,000 distinct CDR3 sequences, with roughly 45% seen just once and about 8.2% held by the top ten. J is TRBJ1-4 and V is TRBV6-5; D is undetermined. This clonotype originated in a female donor with breast cancer. Some clones in this sample may be carry-over from other donors' samples. Input material: breast tumor tissue. The CDR3 loop reads CASSYFVTGEKLFF. The CDR3 DNA follows: TGTGCCAGCAGTTACTTCGTCACTGGGGAAAAACTGTTTTTT.